Listed here is a single TCR beta chain. These data are taken from a study of T-cell reconstitution after alpha-beta-depleted transplantation in children. This CDR3 spans 13 amino acids. From germline, CDR1 is ENHRY and CDR2 SYGVKD. V shed 8 bases and J 3 bases; nucleotides not matched to a gene: 1. Researchers prepared the TCRbeta library using unique molecular identifiers, the study reports. A single record per CDR3 protein comes from TCRdb applying MiXCR to the PCR reads. Of about 460,000 distinct CDR3 sequences in the sample, approximately 12% are singletons; the top ten hold more than 5.5%. This chain uses TRBV10-3 with TRBJ1-6, with 7 bases that match TRBD1. The material was PBMCs from the stem cell graft donor, obtained from the stem cell graft. The clonotype was recovered from a human donor who donated a stem cell graft to a child with combined immunodeficiency. This CDR3 is CAIRDSYNSPLHF. The CDR3 DNA sequence: TGTGCCATCCGGGACAGCTATAATTCACCCCTCCACTTT.